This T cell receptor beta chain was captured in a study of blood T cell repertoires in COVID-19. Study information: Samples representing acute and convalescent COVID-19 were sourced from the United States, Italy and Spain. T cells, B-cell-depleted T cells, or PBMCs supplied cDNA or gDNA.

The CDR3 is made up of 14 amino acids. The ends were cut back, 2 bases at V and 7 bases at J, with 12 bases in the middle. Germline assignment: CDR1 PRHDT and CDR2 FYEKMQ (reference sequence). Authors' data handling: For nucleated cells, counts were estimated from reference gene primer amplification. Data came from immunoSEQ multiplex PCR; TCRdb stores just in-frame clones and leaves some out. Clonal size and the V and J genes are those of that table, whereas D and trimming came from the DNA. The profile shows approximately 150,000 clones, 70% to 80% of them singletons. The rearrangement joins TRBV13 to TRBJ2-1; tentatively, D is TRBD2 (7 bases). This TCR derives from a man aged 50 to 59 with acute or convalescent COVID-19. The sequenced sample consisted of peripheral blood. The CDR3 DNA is TGTGCCAGCAGCTTACGGGGGGCCGGGAATGAGCAGTTCTTC. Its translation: CASSLRGAGNEQFF.